A single TCR beta chain is shown here with its context. The antigen remains unidentified. Method: immunoSEQ multiplex PCR; TCRdb's copy keeps in-frame clones and lacks some. The sample lists 150,000 to 200,000 clones, approximately 90% occurring once. The CDR3 totals 16 residues. The V gene's germline CDR1 is SEHNR and CDR2 FQNEAQ (reference sequence). Unmatched junction bases numbered 8, after V lost 2 bases and J lost 3 bases. This specimen belongs to a study of T cell responses to AZD1222 COVID-19 vaccine. Study-level results: In all cases, repertoires were sampled only after the peak T cell response. The sample set comprised mostly white British donors with more females, and clonal diversity was possibly underestimated. Nearly half of unique spike-specific TCRs reportedly avoided B.1.351 and B.1.1.7 mutated regions. Seropositive status at baseline applied to only a handful of AZD1222 recipients.

Sequencing used peripheral blood, obtained on day 0 of AZD1222 vaccination. The sequence came from an adult in good health. J is TRBJ2-3 and V is TRBV7-9, with 7 bases lining up with TRBD2. The CDR3 region has the DNA TGTGCCAGCAGCTTAAGTATAGCGGGCCCGACAGATACGCAGTATTTT. Encoded protein: CASSLSIAGPTDTQYF.